This T cell receptor (beta chain) was sequenced in a study of cytomegalovirus exposure and HLA in healthy donors (dated by TCRdb to about 2017). Turning to the overall study: According to a later analysis, the 120 or so validation repertoires were produced on the same platform as the approximately 620 repertoires of the first cohort. A separate validation cohort of approximately 120 different subjects was used in addition to the approximately 700-subject first cohort. The study aimed to test whether cataloging public T cell receptors could reveal signatures of past pathogen exposure. High-throughput TCR immunosequencing, statistical association of individual TCRs with disease status, and machine learning were combined to predict cytomegalovirus infection status. Study-wide findings and limitations: Subsequent analysis determined that TCRs grouped into clusters in the first cohort also showed a tendency toward co-occurrence across the approximately 120 validation repertoires, and 94% of cluster scores exceeded 0. Across donors, most TCR sequences were observed very rarely, whereas some public TCRs were present in many individuals. The classifier was reported to diagnose cytomegalovirus status with high specificity and sensitivity in both the original cohort and the validation cohort. A later analysis lacked HLA typing for the validation cohort, so it scored co-occurrence in that cohort across all 120 or so repertoires. In vitro tests confirmed that a few of the cytomegalovirus-associated TCR beta chains recognize cytomegalovirus antigens. The authors suggested that the approach could potentially be generalized to other disease states and immunological phenotypes. A total of 150 to 200 TCR beta chains were listed by the study as associated with cytomegalovirus.

Separate from the roughly 700-subject first cohort, the validation cohort of 90 to 150 subjects was the group to which the donors belonged. The library was produced with the immunoSEQ multiplex PCR assay. The paper's processing steps were these. A statistical classification framework was built for diagnosing cytomegalovirus status from the catalog of TCR beta chain sequences. As stored in TCRdb, this immuneACCESS dataset retains in-frame rearrangements with V and J assigned. A fraction of the clones does not appear; measured against another copy, unresolved V genes explain less than half of the discrepancy, and the remainder lacks a known reason. V and J calls and clone size are copied from that table; D and trimming were computed from the DNA. The sample table contains about 63,000 clones; only one count was recorded for more than 70% of them. Of the sample, over 1% falls within the top ten clones.

In the germline V gene, CDR1 corresponds to MNHNS and CDR2 to SASEGT. V and J are trimmed by 8 bases and 4 bases, and the gene matches miss 4 bases of the junction. The CDR3 contains 13 residues, cysteine and phenylalanine counted. CDR3 DNA only is kept here, 39 bases in frame from base 1. This clone was seen once. Its antigen is currently not known. No clone much larger than this one lies a single base away; base qualities are absent. This clonotype was sampled from a woman in her late teens or twenties in good health and CMV-seronegative. Recombination connected TRBV6-1 to TRBJ1-5; TRBD1 matches 8 bases in the middle. The sequencing sample was made of PBMCs. CDR3 region: CASGQGGNQPQHF. Here is the DNA: TGTGCCAGCGGACAGGGTGGGAATCAGCCCCAGCATTTT.